This T cell receptor beta chain is drawn from a study of blood T cell repertoires in COVID-19. Overall study: From T cells, B-cell-depleted T cells, or PBMCs came the material, which was cDNA or gDNA.

Germline trimming cut 0 bases from V and 2 bases from J; bases unmatched to any gene: 4. The CDR3 runs to 15 residues. Germline CDR1 reads SGHKS; CDR2 reads YYEKEE (reference sequence). Enrollment of patients from Seattle took place during active infection, with longitudinal follow-up. Authors' analysis steps: Nucleated cell number was recorded as an estimate derived from reference gene primer amplification. Measured with immunoSEQ multiplex PCR; TCRdb has only the in-frame clones, and not every one. D and trimming were read from the DNA, whereas the V and J calls and clone size are those reported in that table. The repertoire holds some 100,000 clones, with over 65% as singletons.

Sequencing input: peripheral blood. The receptor comes from a man aged 70-80 years with COVID-19, enrolled during active disease. The rearrangement uses TRBV5-5 and TRBJ2-7, with 8 nucleotides matching TRBD2. The CDR3 region is CASSLASGSTYEQYF. The DNA for the CDR3 is TGTGCCAGCAGCTTGGCCAGCGGGAGTACCTACGAGCAGTACTTC.